This T cell receptor beta chain was profiled in a study of blood T cell repertoires in COVID-19. Study overall: Collection of acute and convalescent COVID-19 samples took place in the United States, Italy and Spain. Nucleic acid was either cDNA or gDNA, and it came from T cells, B-cell-depleted T cells, or PBMCs.

Concerning this clone itself: Different DNA sequences within this sample yield the same CDR3.

Donors in Cohort 3 counted as recovered after two negative PCRs, clearance, or symptom resolution. TCRdb's table, derived via immunoSEQ multiplex PCR, lists solely in-frame clones and lacks some. The sample has about 300,000 clones, 65% to 90% seen once. This receptor was identified in a man aged 25 to 45 who had recovered from COVID-19. Specimen: PBMCs or T cells enriched from blood (not recorded which).

This CDR3 is CASSLNQPQHF. The CDR3 coding sequence is TGTGCCAGCAGCCTTAATCAGCCCCAGCATTTT. The V call is TRBV28, the J call TRBJ1-5, with no clear D. The CDR3 is made up of 11 amino acids. Germline V gene data show CDR1 as MDHEN and CDR2 as SYDVKM. Between the trimmed V and J ends, which lost 6 bases and 4 bases, there was a span of 4 bases.